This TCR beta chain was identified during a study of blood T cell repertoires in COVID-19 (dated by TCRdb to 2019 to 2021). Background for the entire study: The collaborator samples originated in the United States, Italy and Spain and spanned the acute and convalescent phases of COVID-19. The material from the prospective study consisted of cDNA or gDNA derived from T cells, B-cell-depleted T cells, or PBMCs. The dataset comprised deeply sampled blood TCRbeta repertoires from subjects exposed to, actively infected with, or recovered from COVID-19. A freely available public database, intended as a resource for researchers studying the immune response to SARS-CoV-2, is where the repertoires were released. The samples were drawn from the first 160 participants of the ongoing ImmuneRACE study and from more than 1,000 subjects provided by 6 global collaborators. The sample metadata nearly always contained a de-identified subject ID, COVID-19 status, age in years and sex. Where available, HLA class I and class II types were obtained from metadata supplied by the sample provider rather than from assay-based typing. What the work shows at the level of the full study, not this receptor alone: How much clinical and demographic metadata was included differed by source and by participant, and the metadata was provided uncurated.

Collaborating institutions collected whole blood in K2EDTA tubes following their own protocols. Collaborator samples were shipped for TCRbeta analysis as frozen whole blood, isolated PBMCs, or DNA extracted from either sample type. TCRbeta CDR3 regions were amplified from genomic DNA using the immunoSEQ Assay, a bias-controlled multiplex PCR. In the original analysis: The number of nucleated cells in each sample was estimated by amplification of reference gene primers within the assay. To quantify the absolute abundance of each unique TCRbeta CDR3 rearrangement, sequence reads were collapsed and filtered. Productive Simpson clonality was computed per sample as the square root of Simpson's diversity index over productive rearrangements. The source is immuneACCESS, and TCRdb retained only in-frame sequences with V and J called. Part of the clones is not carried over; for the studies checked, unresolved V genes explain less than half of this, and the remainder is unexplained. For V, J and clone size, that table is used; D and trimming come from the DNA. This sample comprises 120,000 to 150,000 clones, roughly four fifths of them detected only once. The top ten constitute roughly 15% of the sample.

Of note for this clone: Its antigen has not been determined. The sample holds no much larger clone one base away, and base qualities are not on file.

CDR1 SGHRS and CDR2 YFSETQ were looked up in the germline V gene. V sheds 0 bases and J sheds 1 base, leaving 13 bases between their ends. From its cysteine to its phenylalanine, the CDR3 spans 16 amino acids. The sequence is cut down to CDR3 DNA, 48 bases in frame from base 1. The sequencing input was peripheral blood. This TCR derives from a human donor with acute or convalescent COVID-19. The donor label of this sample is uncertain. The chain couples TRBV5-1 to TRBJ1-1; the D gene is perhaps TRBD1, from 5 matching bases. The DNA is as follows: TGCGCCAGCAGCTTGGGGCAGGGCGGAGCGAACACTGAAGCTTTCTTT. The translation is CASSLGQGGANTEAFF. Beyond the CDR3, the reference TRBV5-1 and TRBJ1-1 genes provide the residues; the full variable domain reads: KAGVTQTPRYLIKTRGQQVTLSCSPISGHRSVSWYQQTPGQGLQFLFEYFSETQRNKGNFPGRFSGRQFSNSRSEMNVSTLELGDSALYLCASSLGQGGANTEAFFGQGTRLTVV.